The clone carrying this T cell receptor beta chain has more than one count but fewer than ten. Its antigen is still unknown. Of the isolated RNA, all was reverse transcribed, and so the sequenced material was expressed TCRB transcripts. Produced via immunoSEQ multiplex PCR; TCRdb's table is partial and in-frame only. The sample records 600,000 to 700,000 clones, around 12% being singletons. The CDR3 runs to 14 residues. The V gene lost 0 bases and the J gene lost 8 bases, with 13 bases spanning the gap. Germline V gene sequence: CDR1 MNHEY, CDR2 SVGAGI. The data belong to a study of beta chain features in type 1 diabetes. Regarding the study as a whole: TCRB CDR3s from Type 1 diabetes patients were moderately but significantly shorter in all four CD4+ subsets.

The material sequenced was naive CD4+ T cells from blood. This clonotype was obtained from a young man with type 1 diabetes. The J gene is TRBJ1-2, the V gene TRBV6-5; D uncertain. CDR3 in amino acids: CASSYSAGGEGYTF. The CDR3 DNA follows: TGTGCCAGCAGTTACTCGGCAGGTGGAGAGGGCTACACCTTC.